This T cell receptor beta chain appears in the sequencing data of a study of T-cell memory formation after mild COVID-19. This clonotype was recorded a few times. TCRdb reanalysed the 5' RACE reads using MiXCR and keeps one entry per CDR3 protein. The table includes over 45,000 distinct CDR3 sequences, roughly a quarter detected once. The CDR3 runs to 17 residues. The V and J ends lost 5 bases and 2 bases, in that order; junction bases with no gene match: 13. The material sequenced was PBMCs or a T cell subset sorted from them (not recorded which). This sequence joins TRBV12-3 or TRBV12-4 and TRBJ2-5, with 8 nucleotides matching TRBD2. The receptor was isolated from a man younger than 30 who had mild COVID-19 (a few samples of this study predate the infection). Cell type and time point are not known. CDR3 in amino acids: CASSARRKRGIQETQYF. The CDR3 nucleotides are TGTGCCAGCAGTGCGAGGCGAAAGCGGGGGATTCAAGAGACCCAGTACTTC.